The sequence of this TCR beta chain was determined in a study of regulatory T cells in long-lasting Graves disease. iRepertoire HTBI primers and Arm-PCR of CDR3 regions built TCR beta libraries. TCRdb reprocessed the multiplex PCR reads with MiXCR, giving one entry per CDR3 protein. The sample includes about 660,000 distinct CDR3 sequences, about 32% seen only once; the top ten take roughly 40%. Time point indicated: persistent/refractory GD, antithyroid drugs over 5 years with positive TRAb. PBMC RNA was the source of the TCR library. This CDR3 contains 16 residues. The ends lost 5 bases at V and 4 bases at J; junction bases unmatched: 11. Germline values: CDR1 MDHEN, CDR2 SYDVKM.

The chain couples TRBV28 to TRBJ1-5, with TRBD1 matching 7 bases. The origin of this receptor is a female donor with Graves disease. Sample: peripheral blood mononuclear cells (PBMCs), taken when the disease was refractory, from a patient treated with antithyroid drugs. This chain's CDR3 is CASSRDSWPRNQPQHF. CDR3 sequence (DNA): TGTGCCAGCAGTCGGGACAGTTGGCCTAGAAATCAGCCCCAGCATTTT.